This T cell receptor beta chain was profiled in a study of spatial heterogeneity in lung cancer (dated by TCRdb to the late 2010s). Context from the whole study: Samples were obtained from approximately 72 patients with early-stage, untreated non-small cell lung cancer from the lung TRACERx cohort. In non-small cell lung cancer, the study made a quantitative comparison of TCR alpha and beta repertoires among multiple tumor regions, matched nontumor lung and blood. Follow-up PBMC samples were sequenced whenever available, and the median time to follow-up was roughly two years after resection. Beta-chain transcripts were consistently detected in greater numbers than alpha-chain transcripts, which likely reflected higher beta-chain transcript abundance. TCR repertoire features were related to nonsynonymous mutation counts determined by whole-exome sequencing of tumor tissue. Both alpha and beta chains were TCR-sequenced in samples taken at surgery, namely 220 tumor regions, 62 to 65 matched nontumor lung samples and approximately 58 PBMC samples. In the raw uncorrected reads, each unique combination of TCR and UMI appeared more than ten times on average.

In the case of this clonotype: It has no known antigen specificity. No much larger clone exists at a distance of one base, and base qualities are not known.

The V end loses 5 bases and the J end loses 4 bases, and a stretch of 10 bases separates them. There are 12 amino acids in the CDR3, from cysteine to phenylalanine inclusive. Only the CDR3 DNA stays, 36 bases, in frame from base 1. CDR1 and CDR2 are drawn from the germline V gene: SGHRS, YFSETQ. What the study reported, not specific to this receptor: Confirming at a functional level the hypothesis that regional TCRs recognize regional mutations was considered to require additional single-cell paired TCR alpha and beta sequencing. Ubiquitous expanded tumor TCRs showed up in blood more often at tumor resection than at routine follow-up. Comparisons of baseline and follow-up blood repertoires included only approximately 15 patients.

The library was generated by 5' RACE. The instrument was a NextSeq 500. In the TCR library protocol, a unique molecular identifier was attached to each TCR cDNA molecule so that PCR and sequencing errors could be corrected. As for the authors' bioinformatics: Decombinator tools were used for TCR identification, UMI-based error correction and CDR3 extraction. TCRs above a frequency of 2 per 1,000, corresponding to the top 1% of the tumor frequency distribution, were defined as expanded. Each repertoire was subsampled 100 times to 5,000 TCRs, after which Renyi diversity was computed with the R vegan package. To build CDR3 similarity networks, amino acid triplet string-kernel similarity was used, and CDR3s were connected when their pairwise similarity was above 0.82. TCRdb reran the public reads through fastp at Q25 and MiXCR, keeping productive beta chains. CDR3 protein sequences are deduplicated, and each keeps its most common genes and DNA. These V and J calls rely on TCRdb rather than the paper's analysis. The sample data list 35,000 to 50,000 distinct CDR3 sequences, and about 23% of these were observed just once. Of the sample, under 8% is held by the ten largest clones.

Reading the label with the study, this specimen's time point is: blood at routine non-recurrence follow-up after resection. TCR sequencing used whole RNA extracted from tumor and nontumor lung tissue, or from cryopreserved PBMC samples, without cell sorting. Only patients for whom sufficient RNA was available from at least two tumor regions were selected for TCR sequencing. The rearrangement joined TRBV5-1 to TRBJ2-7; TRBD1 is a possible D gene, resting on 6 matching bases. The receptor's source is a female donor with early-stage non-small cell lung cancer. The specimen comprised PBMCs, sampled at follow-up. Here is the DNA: TGCGCCAGCAGGGAGGACAGTTACGAGCAGTACTTC. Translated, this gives CASREDSYEQYF.